The T cell receptor beta chain described here comes from a study of blood T cell repertoires in COVID-19. As for the study in general: In each case, the material was cDNA or gDNA derived from T cells, B-cell-depleted T cells, or PBMCs.

How the authors handled the data: Counts of nucleated cells, estimated from reference gene primer amplification, were obtained. Data came from immunoSEQ multiplex PCR; TCRdb stores just in-frame clones and leaves some out. V and J calls plus clone size are reproduced from that table; the DNA served to infer D and trimming. Of about 80,000 clones listed, around 80% are singletons. The table lists this clone with a few counts. Germline V CDR1 and CDR2: SEHNR, FQNEAQ (reference sequence). The CDR3 runs 15 residues. V lost 2 bases to trimming and J lost 7 bases; unmatched junction nucleotides: 6. The chain uses TRBV7-9 and TRBJ2-2; TRBD1 aligns across 8 bases. The sequencing input was peripheral blood. The sequence was collected from a man at least 80 years old with acute or convalescent COVID-19. The CDR3 DNA follows: TGTGCCAGCAGCTTATCAGGGGGCACGGGCGGGGAGCTGTTTTTT. Amino acids: CASSLSGGTGGELFF.